Following are 14 T cell receptor beta chains from one sample sequenced in a study of radiation and T cells in renal cell carcinoma. Here immunoSEQ multiplex PCR was the method, and the copy in TCRdb shows in-frame clones only, minus some. The data hold some 100,000 clones, with 65% to 85% observed a single time. The time point here: baseline pretreatment blood. The treatment was: 15 Gy SBRT to primary tumor, nephrectomy 4 weeks later. Sequences were derived from blood, sampled from a patient whose treatment included radiotherapy and nephrectomy. Receptor source: a man in his 60s with renal cell carcinoma.

The chain uses TRBV10-1 and TRBJ1-5; 10 positions match TRBD1. CDR1 and CDR2 from the germline V gene are WNHNN and SYGVQD (reference sequence). V dropped 5 bases and J dropped 1; count of bases not matched to a gene: 5. CDR3 length: 16 residues. The CDR3: CASSSRDRGSNQPQHF. For the CDR3, the DNA is TGCGCCAGCAGTTCCCGGGACAGGGGCAGCAATCAGCCCCAGCATTTT.

This clone has only a few counts. The chain joins TRBV11-2 to TRBJ1-2; TRBD1 aligns across 9 bases. CDR1 and CDR2 from the germline V gene are SGHAT and FQNNGV. This CDR3 is built from 13 residues. Germline trimming cut 4 bases from V and 8 bases from J; bases unmatched to any gene: 5. The CDR3 region is CASSSTGGQGYTF. The CDR3 bases are TGTGCCAGCAGCTCCACAGGGGGCCAAGGCTACACCTTC.

The genes are TRBV19 and TRBJ2-2; 11 nucleotides agree with TRBD2. This CDR3 is built from 14 residues. Germline V lookup: CDR1 LNHDA, CDR2 SQIVND (reference sequence). With V trimmed by 9 bases and J by 5 bases, 5 bases remained unmatched. The CDR3 sequence: CASISGRGTGELFF. The CDR3 DNA reads as TGTGCCAGCATTAGCGGGAGGGGTACCGGGGAGCTGTTTTTT. Full variable domain (outside the CDR3, taken from reference TRBV19 and TRBJ2-2): DGGITQSPKYLFRKEGQNVTLSCEQNLNHDAMYWYRQDPGQGLRLIYYSQIVNDFQKGDIAEGYSVSREKKESFPLTVTSAQKNPTAFYLCASISGRGTGELFFGEGSRLTVL.

The V call is TRBV11-2, the J call TRBJ1-2; D gene unclear. The V end lost 5 bases, the J end lost 7 bases, and 17 bases lay between the germline ends. CDR3 size: 14 residues. The germline V gene encodes CDR1 SGHAT and CDR2 FQNNGV. CDR3 loop: CASSRTFLEGGYTF. The CDR3 DNA sequence: TGTGCCAGCAGCCGGACCTTTTTAGAGGGTGGCTACACCTTC.

The chain uses TRBV5-1 and TRBJ2-5; possibly TRBD1 or TRBD2 for D (5 bases each). The germline gives CDR1 SGHRS, CDR2 YFSETQ. The ends were cut back, 5 bases at V and 5 bases at J, with 13 bases in the middle. This CDR3 contains 13 residues. The CDR3 region is CASSTRGRETQYF. Here the CDR3 DNA reads TGCGCCAGCAGTACTAGGGGCAGGGAGACCCAGTACTTC.

V gene TRBV19 combines with J gene TRBJ2-5; 10 bases agree with TRBD1. This CDR3 contains 14 residues. V was clipped by 5 bases and J by 3 bases; unmatched bases: 3. The germline V gene encodes CDR1 LNHDA and CDR2 SQIVND (reference sequence). The CDR3 DNA sequence: TGTGCCAGTAGTCCGACAGGGGGCGAAGAGACCCAGTACTTC. This codes for CASSPTGGEETQYF.

V usage is TRBV5-6 and J usage is TRBJ1-2; tentative D call: TRBD1 (6 bases). Germline values: CDR1 SGHDT, CDR2 YYEEEE. The CDR3 spans 16 residues. Trimming pared 3 bases from V and 6 bases from J, leaving 21 bases between. CDR3 in DNA: TGTGCCAGCAGCTCAATGAGGCACAGGGAGTTGGATGGCTACACCTTC. Translated: CASSSMRHRELDGYTF.

The chain uses TRBV11-2 and TRBJ2-2; tentatively, D is TRBD2 (6 bases). Germline-derived CDR1 and CDR2 are SGHAT and FQNNGV. This CDR3 is 16 amino acids long. V lost 1 base and J 0 bases, leaving 9 bases between the germline ends. CDR3 region: CASSLVPSANTGELFF. DNA of the CDR3: TGTGCCAGCAGCTTAGTTCCTAGCGCGAACACCGGGGAGCTGTTTTTT.

This clone was observed a handful of times. This sequence joins TRBV19 and TRBJ1-1; 9 bases fit TRBD1. With V trimmed by 1 base and J by 8 bases, 8 bases remained unmatched. The CDR3 has 15 amino acids. Germline V gene lookup returns CDR1 LNHDA and CDR2 SQIVND (reference sequence). CDR3 DNA sequence: TGTGCCAGTAGTATAGCGGACAGGGGATACCGGGAAGCTTTCTTT. This codes for CASSIADRGYREAFF.

This chain joins TRBV19 and TRBJ2-4; D unclear. This CDR3 has 11 residues. Germline CDR1 reads LNHDA; CDR2 reads SQIVND (reference sequence). V lost 5 bases to trimming and J lost 5 bases, with 4 bases between them. The CDR3 sequence is CASSSQNIQYF. The CDR3 nucleotides read TGTGCCAGTAGTTCGCAAAACATTCAGTACTTC.

The genes are TRBV10-2 and TRBJ1-3; D is ambiguous. The germline V gene has CDR1 WSHSY and CDR2 SAAADI. Trimming removed 6 bases from V and 2 bases from J, with 14 bases in between. This CDR3 has 15 amino acids. CDR3 sequence: CASSLKGGAGNTIYF. Written as DNA, the CDR3 is TGCGCCAGCAGCTTGAAGGGAGGAGCTGGAAACACCATATATTTT.

The chain has TRBV11-3 and TRBJ2-5; D uncertain. Between the trimmed V and J ends, which lost 4 bases and 1 base, there was a span of 10 bases. This CDR3 spans 14 amino acids. CDR1 SGHNT and CDR2 YENEEA come from the germline V gene. The CDR3 reads CASSSGPLQETQYF. The CDR3, as DNA: TGTGCCAGCAGCTCCGGCCCTCTCCAAGAGACCCAGTACTTC.

The rearrangement uses TRBV6-1 and TRBJ2-1; 11 bases line up with TRBD2. Germline CDR1 is MNHNS and CDR2 is SASEGT. This CDR3 spans 19 amino acids. V shed 4 bases and J 5 bases; nucleotides not matched to a gene: 16. The CDR3 coding sequence is TGTGCCAGCAGTGTTTCTAGCGGGGGGATGCGAGGAGAACACAATGAGCAGTTCTTC. It yields the protein CASSVSSGGMRGEHNEQFF.

The V gene is TRBV27, the J gene TRBJ1-4, with D perhaps TRBD1 (6 bases). Deletions cut 6 bases from V and 8 bases from J, with 19 bases between. The CDR3 length is 15 residues. In germline, CDR1 is MNHEY, CDR2 SMNVEV (reference sequence). CDR3 coding DNA: TGTGCCAGCAGAGAGCTGGCAGGGGTTGGGGAAAAACTGTTTTTT. Translating gives CASRELAGVGEKLFF.